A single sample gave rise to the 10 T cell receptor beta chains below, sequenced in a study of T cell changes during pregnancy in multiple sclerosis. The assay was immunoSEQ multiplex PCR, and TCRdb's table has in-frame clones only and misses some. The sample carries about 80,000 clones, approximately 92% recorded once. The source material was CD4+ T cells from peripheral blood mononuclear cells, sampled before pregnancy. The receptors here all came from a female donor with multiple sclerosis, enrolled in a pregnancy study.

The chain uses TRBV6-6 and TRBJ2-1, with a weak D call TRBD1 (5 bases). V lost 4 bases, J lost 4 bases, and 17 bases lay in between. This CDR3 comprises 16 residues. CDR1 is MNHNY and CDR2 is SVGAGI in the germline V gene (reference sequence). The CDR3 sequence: CASSLYPLTGYNEQFF. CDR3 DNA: TGTGCCAGCAGTTTGTACCCTTTAACAGGTTACAATGAGCAGTTCTTC.

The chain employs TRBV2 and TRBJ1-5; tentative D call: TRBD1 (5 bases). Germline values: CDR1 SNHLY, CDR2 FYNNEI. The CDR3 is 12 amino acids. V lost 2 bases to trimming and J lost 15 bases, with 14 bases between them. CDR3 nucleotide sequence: TGTGCCAGCAGTGAAAATAAGATGGGGCGGCATTTT. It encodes CASSENKMGRHF. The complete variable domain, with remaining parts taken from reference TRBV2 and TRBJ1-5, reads EPEVTQTPSHQVTQMGQEVILRCVPISNHLYFYWYRQILGQKVEFLVSFYNNEISEKSEIFDDQFSVERPDGSNFTLKIRSTKLEDSAMYFCASSENKMGRHFGDGTRLSIL.

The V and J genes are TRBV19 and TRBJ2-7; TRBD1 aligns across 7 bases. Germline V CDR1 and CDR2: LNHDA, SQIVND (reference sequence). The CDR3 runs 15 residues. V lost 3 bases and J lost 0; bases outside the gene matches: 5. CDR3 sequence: CASSIRDSSSYEQYF. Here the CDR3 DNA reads TGTGCCAGTAGTATCCGGGACAGTTCCTCCTACGAGCAGTACTTC.

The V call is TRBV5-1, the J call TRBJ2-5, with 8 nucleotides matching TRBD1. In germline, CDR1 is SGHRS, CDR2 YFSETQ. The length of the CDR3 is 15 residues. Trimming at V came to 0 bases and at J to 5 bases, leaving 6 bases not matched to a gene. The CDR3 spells CASSLEGQGVETQYF. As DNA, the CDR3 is TGCGCCAGCAGCTTGGAAGGACAGGGTGTCGAGACCCAGTACTTC.

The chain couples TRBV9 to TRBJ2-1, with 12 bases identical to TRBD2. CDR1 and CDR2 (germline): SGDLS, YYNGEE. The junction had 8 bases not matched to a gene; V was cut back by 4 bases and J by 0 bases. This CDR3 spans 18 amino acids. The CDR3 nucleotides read TGTGCCAGCAGCTTTGGGACTAGCGGGTCTTACTCCTACAATGAGCAGTTCTTC. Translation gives CASSFGTSGSYSYNEQFF.

CDR3 DNA sequence: TGTGCCAGCAGCTTGGTGGATAGCGGGGGGCTGGGCGAGACCCAGTACTTC. Translating gives CASSLVDSGGLGETQYF. The V call is TRBV5-4, the J call TRBJ2-5, with 10 bases identical to TRBD2. V lost 0 bases, J lost 5 bases, and 10 bases stayed unmatched. The CDR3 is 17 amino acids. Germline CDR1 is SGHNT and CDR2 is YYREEE (reference sequence).

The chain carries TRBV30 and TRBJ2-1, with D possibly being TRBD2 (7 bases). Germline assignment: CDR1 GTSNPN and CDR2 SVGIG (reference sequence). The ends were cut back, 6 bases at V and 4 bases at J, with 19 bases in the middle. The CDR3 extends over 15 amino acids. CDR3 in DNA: TGTGCCTGTCTGCGGGGGCGGGAGTGGTACAATGAGCAGTTCTTC. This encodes CACLRGREWYNEQFF.

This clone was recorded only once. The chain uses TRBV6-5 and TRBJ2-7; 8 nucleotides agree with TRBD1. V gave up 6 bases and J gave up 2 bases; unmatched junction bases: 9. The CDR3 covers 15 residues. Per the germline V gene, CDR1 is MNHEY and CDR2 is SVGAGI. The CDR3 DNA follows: TGTGCCAGCAGCCCACAGGGGGGTTTTCCCTACGAGCAGTACTTC. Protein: CASSPQGGFPYEQYF.

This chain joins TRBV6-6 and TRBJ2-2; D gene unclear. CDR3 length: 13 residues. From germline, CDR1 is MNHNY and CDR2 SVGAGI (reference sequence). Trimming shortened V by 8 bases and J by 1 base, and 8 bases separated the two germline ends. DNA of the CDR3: TGTGCCAGCGGTCGAGAGAACACCGGGGAGCTGTTTTTT. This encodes CASGRENTGELFF.

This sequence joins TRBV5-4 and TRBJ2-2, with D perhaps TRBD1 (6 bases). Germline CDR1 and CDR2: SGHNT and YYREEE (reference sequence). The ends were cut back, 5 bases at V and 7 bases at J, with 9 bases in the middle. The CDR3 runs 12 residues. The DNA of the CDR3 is TGTGCCAGCAGTAGAGGGGGCGGGGAGCTGTTTTTT. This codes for CASSRGGGELFF.